This T cell receptor beta chain was documented in a study of CD8+CD57+ T cells in acquired aplastic anemia. Study-wide context: An average of roughly 3 ug of DNA was obtained from sorted CD4+ and CD8+ cells. Healthy donor CD4+ cell samples had a mean of about 10 million reads.

Study observations and caveats: Patients shared 25 to 35 CD8+ CDR3 sequences with controls. Controls and patients did not differ significantly in CD8+ Simpson's diversity.

According to the study, genomic DNA was the template for TCR beta VDJ and CDR3 profiling. TCRdb re-derived calls from the reads in MiXCR, one entry per CDR3 protein. The profile shows under 200,000 distinct CDR3 sequences, approximately 43% of them singletons. The CDR3 is made up of 14 amino acids. The germline CDR1 and CDR2 sequences are SGHNT and YYREEE (reference sequence). The ends lost 0 bases at V and 2 bases at J; junction bases unmatched: 0. This clonotype was detected many times. Its target is unknown. V is TRBV5-4 and J is TRBJ2-5; 8 bases align to TRBD1. This TCR was sampled from a human donor in good health. The source material was sorted CD4+, CD8+, or CD8+CD57+ T cells (not recorded which) from PBMCs. The CDR3 spells CASSLDRGQETQYF. CDR3 nucleotides: TGTGCCAGCAGCTTGGACAGGGGGCAAGAGACCCAGTACTTC.